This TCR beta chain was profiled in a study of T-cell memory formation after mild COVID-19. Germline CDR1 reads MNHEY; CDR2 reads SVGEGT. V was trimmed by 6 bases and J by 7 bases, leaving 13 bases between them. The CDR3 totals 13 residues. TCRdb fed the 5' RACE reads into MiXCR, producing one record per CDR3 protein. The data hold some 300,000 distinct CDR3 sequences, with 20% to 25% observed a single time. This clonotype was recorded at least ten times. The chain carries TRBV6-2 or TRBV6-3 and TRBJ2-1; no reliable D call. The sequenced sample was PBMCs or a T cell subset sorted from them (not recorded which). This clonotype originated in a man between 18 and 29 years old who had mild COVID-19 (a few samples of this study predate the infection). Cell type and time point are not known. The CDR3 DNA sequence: TGTGCCAGCAGAACCCAGGTCTGGAATGAGCAGTTCTTC. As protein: CASRTQVWNEQFF.